A selection of T cell receptor beta chains follows, all from one sample in a study of cytomegalovirus exposure and HLA in healthy donors. The protocol was immunoSEQ multiplex PCR, while the TCRdb copy is restricted to in-frame clones and leaves out a portion. The sample carries roughly 230,000 clones, 90% recorded once. The sequencing input was PBMCs. Receptors originate from a woman younger than 45 in good health and CMV-seronegative. Each CDR3 is given with its conserved first and last residue. The D gene is left open where the match is weak. The size entry is marked missing in some rows and otherwise reads once, few, many or a size class.

.	TRBJ2-7	TRBV28	TRBD2	CASSAFGLASGEQYF	TGTGCCAGCAGTGCGTTCGGACTAGCGTCGGGGGAGCAGTACTTC
.	TRBJ2-2	TRBV28	TRBD2	CAILAGYTGELFF	TGTGCCATATTAGCGGGTTACACCGGGGAGCTGTTTTTT
.	TRBJ2-1	TRBV7-2	TRBD2	CASSDRTSNEQFF	TGTGCCAGCAGCGACCGGACTAGCAATGAGCAGTTCTTC
.	TRBJ1-2	TRBV28	.	CASSLGQGNGYTF	TGTGCCAGCAGTTTAGGTCAGGGGAATGGCTACACCTTC
.	TRBJ2-3	TRBV29-1	TRBD2	CSVEGLAGGRIMADTQYF	TGCAGCGTAGAGGGACTAGCGGGAGGGAGGATAATGGCAGATACGCAGTATTTT
once	TRBJ2-5	TRBV6-5	.	CASNLRGTKTQYF	TGTGCCAGCAATCTACGGGGGACGAAGACCCAGTACTTC
.	TRBJ2-1	TRBV6-1	.	CASSERTDSYNEQFF	TGTGCCAGCAGTGAAAGGACAGACTCCTACAATGAGCAGTTCTTC
.	TRBJ2-2	TRBV4-2	.	CASSQRGMDTGELFF	TGTGCCAGCAGCCAACGGGGAATGGACACCGGGGAGCTGTTTTTT
.	TRBJ1-4	TRBV5-1	.	CASRSTATNEKLFF	TGCGCCAGCAGATCGACAGCAACTAATGAAAAACTGTTTTTT
.	TRBJ2-5	TRBV5-6	TRBD1	CASSRNRGETQYF	TGTGCCAGCAGCCGGAACAGGGGGGAGACCCAGTACTTC
.	TRBJ2-7	TRBV7-8	TRBD2	CASSLSKGTGTRSSYEQYF	TGTGCCAGCAGCTTAAGCAAGGGTACCGGGACTAGAAGCTCCTACGAGCAGTACTTC
.	TRBJ2-3	TRBV4-2	.	CASSQEGAGVTDTQYF	TGTGCCAGCAGCCAAGAGGGAGCGGGTGTCACAGATACGCAGTATTTT
.	TRBJ2-4	TRBV2	.	CASSDRDIQYF	TGTGCCAGCAGTGATAGGGACATTCAGTACTTC
.	TRBJ2-1	TRBV19	TRBD2	CATSAGGLYNEQFF	TGTGCCACGTCCGCGGGAGGGCTCTACAATGAGCAGTTCTTC
.	TRBJ2-1	TRBV7-9	.	CASSLSGQGNEQFF	TGTGCCAGCAGCCTTTCCGGCCAGGGGAATGAGCAGTTCTTC
.	TRBJ2-1	TRBV9	.	CASSPDVGNSYNEQFF	TGTGCCAGCAGCCCTGACGTGGGAAACTCCTACAATGAGCAGTTCTTC
.	TRBJ2-1	TRBV6-4	.	CASSTGTSSYNEQFF	TGTGCCAGCAGTACAGGGACTTCATCCTACAATGAGCAGTTCTTC
.	TRBJ2-6	TRBV11-2	.	CASRRQGGSGANVLTF	TGTGCCAGCAGGCGACAGGGAGGGTCTGGGGCCAACGTCCTGACTTTC
.	TRBJ2-3	TRBV5-4	TRBD1	CASSLVGQGTDTQYF	TGTGCCAGCAGCTTGGTCGGACAGGGCACAGATACGCAGTATTTT
.	TRBJ2-5	TRBV7-6	.	CASSRGPGTVQTQYF	TGTGCCAGCAGCCGAGGCCCTGGGACTGTGCAGACCCAGTACTTC
.	TRBJ1-5	TRBV5-6	.	CASSLGRQVGNQPQHF	TGTGCCAGCAGCTTGGGGCGACAGGTTGGCAATCAGCCCCAGCATTTT
.	TRBJ2-6	TRBV5-1	.	CASSPLSGANVLTF	TGCGCCAGCAGCCCTCTATCTGGGGCCAACGTCCTGACTTTC
once	TRBJ2-5	TRBV7-3	.	CASSSYPGPQETQYF	TGTGCCAGCAGCTCCTACCCGGGACCGCAAGAGACCCAGTACTTC